This entry concerns a single T cell receptor beta chain. TCRdb keeps only in-frame clones here, not all; method: immunoSEQ multiplex PCR. Of fewer than 250,000 clones detected, about nine tenths appear once; the ten largest clones hold roughly 0.7%. The record originates from a study of blood T cell repertoires in COVID-19. Study-wide context: Collection of acute and convalescent COVID-19 samples took place in the United States, Italy and Spain.

The J segment lost 5 bases and the V segment lost 10 bases, leaving 5 bases of the junction unmatched. Germline CDR1 and CDR2: SNHLY and FYNNEI. This CDR3 contains 12 residues. The chain joins TRBV2 to TRBJ2-5, with 9 bases lining up with TRBD1. The clonotype was recovered from a man aged 35-49 years with acute or convalescent COVID-19. Sequenced input: peripheral blood. The CDR3 sequence is CATSGQGETQYF. DNA of the CDR3: TGTGCCACCTCTGGACAGGGGGAGACCCAGTACTTC.